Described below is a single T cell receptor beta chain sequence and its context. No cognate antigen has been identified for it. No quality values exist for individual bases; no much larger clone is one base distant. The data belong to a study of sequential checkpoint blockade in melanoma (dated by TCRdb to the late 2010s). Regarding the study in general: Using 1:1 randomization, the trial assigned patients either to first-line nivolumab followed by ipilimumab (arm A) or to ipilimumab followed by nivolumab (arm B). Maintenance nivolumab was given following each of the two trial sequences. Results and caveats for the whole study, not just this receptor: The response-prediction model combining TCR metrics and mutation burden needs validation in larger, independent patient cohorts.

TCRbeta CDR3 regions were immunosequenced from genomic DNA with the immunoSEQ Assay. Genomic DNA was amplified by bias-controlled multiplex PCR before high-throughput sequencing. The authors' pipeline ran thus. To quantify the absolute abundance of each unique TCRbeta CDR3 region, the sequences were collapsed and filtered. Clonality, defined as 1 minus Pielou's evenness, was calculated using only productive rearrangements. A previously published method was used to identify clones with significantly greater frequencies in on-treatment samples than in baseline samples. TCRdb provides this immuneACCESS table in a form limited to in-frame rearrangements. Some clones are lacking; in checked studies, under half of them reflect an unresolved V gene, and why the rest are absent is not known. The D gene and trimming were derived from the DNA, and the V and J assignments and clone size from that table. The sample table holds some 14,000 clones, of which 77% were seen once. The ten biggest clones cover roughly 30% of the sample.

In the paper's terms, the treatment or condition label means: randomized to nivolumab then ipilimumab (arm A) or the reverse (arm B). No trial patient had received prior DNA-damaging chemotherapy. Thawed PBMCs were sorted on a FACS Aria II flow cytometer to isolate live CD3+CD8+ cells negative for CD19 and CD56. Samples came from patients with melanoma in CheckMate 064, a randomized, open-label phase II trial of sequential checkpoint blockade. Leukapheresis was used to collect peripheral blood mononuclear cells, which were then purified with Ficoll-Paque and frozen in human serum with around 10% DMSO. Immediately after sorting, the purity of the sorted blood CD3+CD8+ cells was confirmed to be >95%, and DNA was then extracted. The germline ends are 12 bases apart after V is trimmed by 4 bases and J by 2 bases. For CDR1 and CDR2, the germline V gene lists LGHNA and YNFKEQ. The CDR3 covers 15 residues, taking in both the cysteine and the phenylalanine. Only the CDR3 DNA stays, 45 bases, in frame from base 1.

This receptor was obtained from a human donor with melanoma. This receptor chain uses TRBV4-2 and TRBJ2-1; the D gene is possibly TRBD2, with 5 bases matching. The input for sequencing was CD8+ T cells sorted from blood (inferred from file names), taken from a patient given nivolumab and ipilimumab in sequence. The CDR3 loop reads CASSRNREAYNEQFF. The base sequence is TGTGCCAGCAGCCGGAACCGGGAAGCCTACAATGAGCAGTTCTTC.